These 29 T cell receptor beta chains were sequenced from one sample in a study of T cells in Graves' hyperthyroidism and ophthalmopathy. TCR beta CDR3 regions were amplified from RNA. HTBI primers were the set used in a first-round RT-PCR of the TCR CDR3. TCRdb passed the multiplex PCR reads through MiXCR, listing each CDR3 protein once. The table records under 300,000 distinct CDR3 sequences, 25% to 30% of them present only once. The sequenced sample was blood. These receptors were taken from a man aged 40-50 years with Graves' hyperthyroidism that later progressed to Graves' ophthalmopathy.

V gene TRBV11-2 combines with J gene TRBJ1-5; D unclear. This CDR3 is 16 amino acids long. Trimming removed 1 base at V and 0 bases at J, with 10 bases between. Germline lookup yields CDR1 SGHAT and CDR2 FQNNGV. The CDR3 protein is CASSLGHGDSNQPQHF. The CDR3 coding sequence is TGTGCCAGCAGCTTAGGTCACGGGGATAGCAATCAGCCCCAGCATTTT.

V and J are TRBV6-2 or TRBV6-3 and TRBJ1-5; possibly TRBD1 for D (5 bases). Germline-derived CDR1 and CDR2 are MNHEY and SVGEGT. With 8 bases removed from V and 2 bases from J, the gap between germline ends came to 13 bases. This CDR3 contains 14 residues. The CDR3 here is CASGAPGGNQPQHF. The CDR3 DNA sequence: TGTGCCAGCGGGGCCCCGGGTGGCAATCAGCCCCAGCATTTT.

At least ten counts were recorded for this clonotype. The CDR3 nucleotides read TGTGCCAGCAGCCCTGTGCGGGGGCGGGAGGCCCTCTACGAGCAGTACTTC. It specifies CASSPVRGREALYEQYF. This chain joins TRBV11-3 and TRBJ2-7; 8 nucleotides match TRBD2. The CDR3 contains 17 residues. The germline V gene has CDR1 SGHNT and CDR2 YENEEA. J gave up 3 bases and V 5 bases, and 15 bases lay outside the gene matches.

This clonotype was observed many times. At one of its ends the junction is not consistent with the germline gene, which may arise from a read error. The rearrangement links TRBV28 to TRBJ1-5; D may be TRBD1 (6 bases). Germline V gene data show CDR1 as MDHEN and CDR2 as SYDVKM. This CDR3 contains 15 residues. The CDR3 DNA sequence: TGTGCCAGCGGTTTTCGGGGGGCGGGTGCTCAGCCCCAGCATTTT. Protein sequence: CASGFRGAGAQPQHF.

This clonotype was seen many times. The chain recombines TRBV5-1 with TRBJ1-1; D call uncertain. CDR1 and CDR2 (germline): SGHRS, YFSETQ. Trimming removed 3 bases at V and 9 bases at J, with 12 bases between. This CDR3 has 12 amino acids. The CDR3 DNA reads as TGCGCCAGCAGCTCCGAACGGACCCAAGCTTTCTTT. Translated: CASSSERTQAFF.

The J gene is TRBJ2-7, the V gene TRBV20-1; 10 nucleotides match TRBD2. The V gene's germline CDR1 is DFQATT and CDR2 SNEGSKA (reference sequence). The CDR3 is 17 residues long. Losses at the gene ends were 0 bases for V and 2 bases for J; bases not matched to a gene: 10. CDR3 in amino acids: CSAREPPGTSATYEQYF. Here the CDR3 DNA reads TGCAGTGCTAGAGAGCCCCCCGGGACTAGCGCAACCTACGAGCAGTACTTC.

This clonotype was observed a handful of times. A read error is likely, as this CDR3 ends without the conserved phenylalanine or tryptophan. J is TRBJ1-1 and V is TRBV3-1; the D is unclear. V dropped 0 bases and J dropped 4 bases, with 3 bases sitting between them. This CDR3 comprises 12 residues. CDR1 is LGHDT and CDR2 is YNNKEL in the germline V gene (reference sequence). The chain's CDR3 is CASSQDSTEAFL. The CDR3 DNA reads TGTGCCAGCAGCCAAGACAGCACTGAAGCTTTCCTT.

This clonotype was picked up many times. The chain joins TRBV5-1 to TRBJ2-7; tentatively, D is TRBD2 (5 bases). The CDR3 covers 12 residues. Germline-derived CDR1 and CDR2 are SGHRS and YFSETQ. V was pared by 3 bases and J by 3 bases, with 7 bases between. CDR3 DNA sequence: TGCGCCAGCAGCTACGGGGACTACGAGCAGTACTTC. Translated: CASSYGDYEQYF.

This clonotype was seen ten or more times. The J gene is TRBJ2-7, the V gene TRBV12-3 or TRBV12-4, with 8 bases identical to TRBD1. J gave up 6 bases and V 6 bases, and 4 bases lay outside the gene matches. CDR3 size: 12 residues. The CDR3 spells CASSYTGGEQYF. The DNA of the CDR3 is TGTGCCAGCAGCTATACAGGGGGCGAGCAGTACTTC.

CDR3 amino acids: CASSPVRSRREETQYF. In DNA form, the CDR3 reads TGTGCCAGCAGCCCAGTCAGGTCCAGGCGGGAAGAGACCCAGTACTTC. This chain uses TRBV7-8 with TRBJ2-5; possibly TRBD2 for D (5 bases). Germline loops: CDR1 SGHVS, CDR2 FQNEAQ. Deletions cut 5 bases from V and 3 bases from J, with 19 bases between. CDR3 length: 16 amino acids. Full variable domain (missing parts from reference TRBV7-8 and TRBJ2-5): GAGVSQSPRYKVAKRGQDVALRCDPISGHVSLFWYQQALGQGPEFLTYFQNEAQLDKSGLPSDRFFAERPEGSVSTLKIQRTQQEDSAVYLCASSPVRSRREETQYFGPGTRLLVL.

This clonotype has ten or more counts. The chain couples TRBV20-1 to TRBJ2-2; a weak D match, TRBD2 (7 bases). CDR3 length equals 15 residues. Germline V CDR1 and CDR2: DFQATT, SNEGSKA (reference sequence). V was pared by 3 bases and J by 4 bases, with 15 bases between. Here the CDR3 DNA reads TGCAGTGCTAGGGGGGGCGGGAGAGGCACCGGGGAGCTGTTTTTT. This encodes CSARGGGRGTGELFF.

The chain has TRBV19 and TRBJ2-5; perhaps TRBD1 as D (5 bases). The germline V gene encodes CDR1 LNHDA and CDR2 SQIVND (reference sequence). Between the trimmed V and J ends, which lost 3 bases and 7 bases, there was a span of 9 bases. The CDR3 consists of 12 residues. The CDR3 is CASSIGGATQYF. CDR3 in DNA: TGTGCCAGTAGTATCGGTGGGGCGACCCAGTACTTC.

This clonotype was observed at least ten times. The gene calls are TRBV10-3 and TRBJ2-1; 11 bases fit TRBD2. Trimming cost V 3 bases and J 4 bases; bases outside gene matches: 2. CDR3 length equals 15 residues. Germline values: CDR1 ENHRY, CDR2 SYGVKD. CDR3 sequence reads: CAISEGTSGYNEQFF. The CDR3 DNA is TGTGCCATCAGTGAAGGGACTAGCGGTTACAATGAGCAGTTCTTC.

This clonotype was counted ten times or more. This chain joins TRBV7-2 and TRBJ2-7, with TRBD2 as a possible D gene (6 bases). Looked up from germline, CDR1 is SGHTA and CDR2 is FQGNSA. V lost 5 bases to trimming and J lost 2 bases, with 16 bases between them. This CDR3 has 15 residues. CDR3 sequence reads: CASSGGAGIPYEQYF. CDR3 nucleotides: TGTGCCAGCAGCGGCGGGGCAGGGATACCCTACGAGCAGTACTTC.

This clonotype was observed many times. The gene calls are TRBV2 and TRBJ2-7, with TRBD1 matching 10 bases. Losses at the gene ends were 7 bases for V and 5 bases for J; bases not matched to a gene: 5. Germline CDR1 is SNHLY and CDR2 is FYNNEI. This CDR3 has 13 amino acids. CDR3 bases: TGTGCCAGCAACCGGGACAGGGGAAACGAGCAGTACTTC. Translating gives CASNRDRGNEQYF.

In this sample, this clonotype turned up many times. V is TRBV24-1 and J is TRBJ2-1; D might be TRBD2 (5 bases). Germline V gene lookup returns CDR1 KGHDR and CDR2 SFDVKD. The length of the CDR3 is 15 residues. The V end lost 6 bases, the J end lost 0 bases, and 11 bases lay between the germline ends. The CDR3 protein is CATSSADSSYNEQFF. CDR3 in DNA: TGTGCCACCAGTTCAGCGGATAGCTCCTACAATGAGCAGTTCTTC.

This clonotype was observed at least ten times. The chain uses TRBV11-3 and TRBJ2-2; D is undetermined. This CDR3 region has 14 residues. V was cut by 7 bases and J by 1 base, with 10 bases left in between. Germline lookup yields CDR1 SGHNT and CDR2 YENEEA. The CDR3 loop reads CASIDTMNTGELFF. CDR3 sequence (DNA): TGTGCCAGCATAGACACCATGAACACCGGGGAGCTGTTTTTT.

This clonotype came up many times. CDR3 sequence (DNA): TGTGCCAGCAGCTCCCCTTGGAGTCGGGAGACCCAGTACTTC. Translation gives CASSSPWSRETQYF. The chain employs TRBV11-2 and TRBJ2-5; D not certain. Germline V lookup: CDR1 SGHAT, CDR2 FQNNGV. This CDR3 region has 14 residues. Trimming took off 4 bases at V and 5 bases at J, with 14 bases between the two ends.

This clonotype was detected ten times or more. The rearrangement links TRBV12-3 or TRBV12-4 to TRBJ2-2; 7 positions agree with TRBD1. This CDR3 is built from 19 residues. The V and J ends lost 3 bases and 0 bases, in that order; junction bases with no gene match: 13. CDR3 DNA sequence: TGTGCCAGCAGTTTCGTAGAGTACAGGGGTTTTTCGAACACCGGGGAGCTGTTTTTT. This translates into CASSFVEYRGFSNTGELFF.

The table lists this clonotype with many counts. This chain connects TRBV20-1 to TRBJ2-5, with 8 bases lining up with TRBD1. In germline, CDR1 is DFQATT, CDR2 SNEGSKA (reference sequence). The trim removed 1 base at V and 1 base at J, leaving 8 bases unmatched. The CDR3 has 16 amino acids. The CDR3 sequence: CSARGRLTGAQETQYF. CDR3 nucleotides: TGCAGTGCTAGAGGCCGCCTGACAGGGGCCCAAGAGACCCAGTACTTC.

The chain employs TRBV24-1 and TRBJ1-2; no reliable D call. In germline, CDR1 is KGHDR, CDR2 SFDVKD. Between the trimmed V and J ends, which lost 3 bases and 3 bases, there was a span of 10 bases. The CDR3 sequence is 14 residues long. CDR3 sequence reads: CATSDLERDYGYTF. In nucleotides, the CDR3 is TGTGCCACCAGTGATCTTGAGAGGGACTATGGCTACACCTTC.

The chain links TRBV6-1 to TRBJ2-7; TRBD1 might be the D (5 bases). Germline loops: CDR1 MNHNS, CDR2 SASEGT. With 6 bases removed from V and 0 bases from J, the gap between germline ends came to 9 bases. This CDR3 has 13 residues. The CDR3 spells CASSRVISYEQYF. CDR3 sequence (DNA): TGTGCCAGCAGCAGGGTAATCTCCTACGAGCAGTACTTC.

This clonotype was recorded a few times. J is TRBJ2-2 and V is TRBV28; D is uncertain. V was cut by 0 bases and J by 2 bases, with 7 bases left in between. The CDR3 totals 15 residues. In germline, CDR1 is MDHEN, CDR2 SYDVKM. The CDR3 protein is CASSLWSLNTGELFF. The CDR3 bases are TGTGCCAGCAGTTTATGGAGCCTTAACACCGGGGAGCTGTTTTTT.

This clonotype turned up a few times. The V and J genes are TRBV7-9 and TRBJ2-7; a weak D match, TRBD2 (5 bases). Trimming took off 1 base at V and 2 bases at J, with 12 bases between the two ends. In germline, CDR1 is SEHNR, CDR2 FQNEAQ (reference sequence). The CDR3 contains 15 residues. The CDR3 nucleotides read TGTGCCAGCAGCTTAGGGGGAGTATCAACCTACGAGCAGTACTTC. Translation: CASSLGGVSTYEQYF.

In its sample, this clonotype was seen many times. The V and J genes are TRBV27 and TRBJ2-7, with TRBD2 matching 10 bases. The CDR3 consists of 15 residues. Germline V gene lookup returns CDR1 MNHEY and CDR2 SMNVEV (reference sequence). V lost 5 bases to trimming and J lost 3 bases; unmatched junction nucleotides: 7. Written as DNA, the CDR3 is TGTGCCAGCAGTACTAGCGGGATGCCCAACTACGAGCAGTACTTC. Translation: CASSTSGMPNYEQYF.

This clonotype came up many times. The rearrangement links TRBV11-1 to TRBJ2-7; TRBD2 is a possible D gene (5 bases). Trimming took 4 bases from V and 2 from J, leaving 12 bases between them. CDR1 SGHAT and CDR2 FQDESV come from the germline V gene (reference sequence). The CDR3 consists of 14 residues. Here the CDR3 DNA reads TGTGCCAGCAGCTCACGGACGGGAACCTACGAGCAGTACTTC. Its translation: CASSSRTGTYEQYF.

The rearrangement links TRBV28 to TRBJ2-7, with D unclear. CDR3 length equals 13 residues. V was trimmed by 3 bases and J by 3 bases, leaving 9 bases between them. Looked up from germline, CDR1 is MDHEN and CDR2 is SYDVKM. CDR3 DNA sequence: TGTGCCAGCAGTTTCGTTGGCGGCTACGAGCAGTACTTC. Amino acids: CASSFVGGYEQYF.

This clonotype was found many times. The J gene is TRBJ2-7, the V gene TRBV11-2; TRBD2 matches at 8 bases. Germline trimming cut 0 bases from V and 4 bases from J; bases unmatched to any gene: 8. The CDR3 runs to 16 residues. CDR1 and CDR2 (germline): SGHAT, FQNNGV. The CDR3 here is CASSLDRSGSTYEQYF. As DNA, the CDR3 is TGTGCCAGCAGCTTAGATCGAAGCGGGAGTACGTACGAGCAGTACTTC.

This clonotype was picked up many times. The chain recombines TRBV29-1 with TRBJ1-2; 9 bases are a match to TRBD1. Germline V lookup: CDR1 SQVTM, CDR2 ANQGSEA. The CDR3 loop spans 14 amino acids. J lost 4 bases, V lost 3 bases, and 6 bases had no gene match. CDR3 region: CSVEVTGGGYGYTF. The CDR3 bases are TGCAGCGTTGAGGTAACAGGGGGCGGCTATGGCTACACCTTC.